The TCR beta chain under discussion was sequenced for a study of T cell repertoires and HLA-DP antigens. As for this clone: As yet, its antigen is unknown.

Repertoires were generated with immunoSEQ multiplex PCR, while TCRdb's copy carries only in-frame clones and drops some. The data hold more than 90,000 clones, with nearly 95% observed a single time. The CDR3 is 15 residues long. The V segment lost 5 bases and the J segment 2 bases; nucleotides outside the gene matches: 5. Germline V CDR1 and CDR2: MNHEY, SMNVEV (reference sequence). The sample comprised CD4+ T cells from PBMCs. This sequence originates from a woman under 30 in good health and CMV-seronegative. V usage is TRBV27 and J usage is TRBJ2-2; 7 bases agree with TRBD1. In DNA, the CDR3 is TGTGCCAGCAGTCAGGGACAGACCAACACCGGGGAGCTGTTTTTT. As protein: CASSQGQTNTGELFF.